This T cell receptor beta chain derives from a study of monozygotic twins with inflammatory bowel disease (dated by TCRdb to about 2019). Broadly, across the study: The complete study included some 28 monozygotic twin pairs: 19 IBD-discordant Danish pairs and nine German pairs, of which four were IBD-concordant and five were IBD-discordant. The search for disease-associated traits relied mainly on comparing IBD patients with their genetically identical healthy co-twins within discordant pairs. Each individual had, on average, about 151 000 unique TCRalpha sequences and 181 000 unique TCRbeta sequences available for analysis.

From each donor, an approximately 2.3 ml peripheral blood sample was drawn into PAXgene tubes and stored at -80 degrees C. Without any T cell sorting, total RNA was extracted from whole blood using the PAXgene blood miRNA kit on an automated QIAcube. Peripheral blood from monozygotic twin pairs who were concordant or discordant for inflammatory bowel disease underwent deep TCRalpha and TCRbeta repertoire profiling using unique molecular barcoding. Smoking habits were recorded for all twin pairs, and each individual was classified as a current, former or never smoker. The library was generated by 5' RACE. Preparation of each TCR library used about 3,200 ng of total RNA. For each sample, cDNA synthesis was carried out in eight separate reactions using SMARTScribe reverse transcriptase. During cDNA synthesis, template switching was used to introduce unique molecular identifiers that contained a 6-nucleotide sample barcode. TCRalpha and TCRbeta cDNA was amplified by two nested PCRs of roughly 16 and 10 cycles, with bead purification after each PCR. Before amplification, the cDNA was both treated with uracil DNA-glycosylase and purified with the QIAquick PCR purification kit. The second PCR added Illumina TruSeq-compatible adapters along with sample-specific barcodes. Library quality and concentration were assessed using TapeStation and Qubit, and roughly 5.5 ng of each library was pooled. Sequencing of pooled libraries was carried out on an Illumina HiSeq2500 single-index Rapid Run using 2 x 100 bp reads and custom sequencing primers. In the original analysis: MiGEC version 1.2.6 was used for UMI-based consensus assembly to correct PCR and sequencing errors. MiXCR version 2.1.1 handled V(D)J alignment, clonotype assembly and CDR3 extraction. To normalise gene usage, clonotype sharing and MAIT/NKT TCR abundance, the analysis used the top 1000, 10 000 and 20 000 clonotypes per sample. After downsampling to 27 000 UMIs, diversity was calculated as the inverse Simpson index using the vegan R package. Paired Mann-Whitney U tests were applied to discordant twin pairs, with Benjamini-Hochberg correction for multiple testing. Based on TCRdb reprocessing of the reads, there is one entry per CDR3 protein sequence, and DNA is missing. TCRdb's processing, not the authors', yielded these V and J calls. The table held for this sample gives some 450,000 distinct CDR3 sequences. The ten largest make up about 2.3% of the sample.

General study outcomes and caveats: No single strong signal or clonotype linked to IBD turned up in the results, so the idea that one exists was not supported. Different T cell subtypes could not be distinguished in the analysis. Compared with healthy twins, IBD patients had fewer clonotypes in common with other individuals, a difference most pronounced in patients showing signs of disease activity. Because patients received different immunosuppressive treatments, the repertoires may have picked up extra background noise and variability between individuals. No difference in repertoire similarity was observed between concordant and discordant twins, possibly owing to limited statistical power. IBD patients had lower TCRbeta repertoire diversity, measured by the inverse Simpson index, than their healthy co-twins.

According to the germline V gene, CDR1 reads SGHRS and CDR2 reads YFSETQ. The CDR3 numbers 16 residues from cysteine through phenylalanine. The coding DNA is unavailable. To note about this clonotype: Which antigen it targets is not known.

The chain is made from TRBV5-1 and TRBJ2-5; the D call of TRBD2 rests on TCRdb alone, since no DNA is present to check it. This TCR was sampled from a human donor with ulcerative colitis or Crohn's disease, or a healthy co-twin of an affected twin (not recorded which). What was sequenced was blood. The CDR3 is CASSSGLAGSEETQYF.